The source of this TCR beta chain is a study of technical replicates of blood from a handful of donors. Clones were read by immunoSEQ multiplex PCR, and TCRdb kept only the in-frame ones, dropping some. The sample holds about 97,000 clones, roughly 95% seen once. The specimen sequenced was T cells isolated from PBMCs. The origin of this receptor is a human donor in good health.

Here the CDR3 DNA reads TGTGCCAGTACCATAATAGGGGGATACACCGGGGAGCTGTTTTTT. Encoded protein: CASTIIGGYTGELFF. The chain recombines TRBV19 with TRBJ2-2; weak D call: TRBD1 (6 bases). Germline V gene data show CDR1 as LNHDA and CDR2 as SQIVND (reference sequence). CDR3 length equals 15 residues. V was clipped by 7 bases and J by 3 bases, with 15 bases between them.